One sample yielded the 21 T cell receptor beta chains listed below, sequenced in a study of PD-1 blockade in classical Hodgkin lymphoma. TCRdb keeps only in-frame clones here, not all; method: immunoSEQ multiplex PCR. The sample holds about 42,000 clones, over 55% seen once. Every patient relapsed after autologous stem cell transplantation, and brentuximab vedotin exposure varied. The specimen was peripheral blood mononuclear cells (PBMCs), collected at baseline. The source is a human donor with classical Hodgkin lymphoma.

About this clone: The junction and the germline gene differ at one end; a read error may be behind it. The chain joins TRBV9 to TRBJ2-7, with D unresolved. Germline lookup yields CDR1 SGDLS and CDR2 YYNGEE. This CDR3 has 13 residues. The CDR3 reads CASGKGMGYEQHF. DNA of the CDR3: TGTGCCAGCGGTAAGGGTATGGGGTACGAGCAGCACTTC.

The chain links TRBV27 to TRBJ1-1; TRBD1 might be the D (6 bases). The CDR3 covers 13 residues. Per the germline V gene, CDR1 is MNHEY and CDR2 is SMNVEV (reference sequence). V was shortened by 0 bases and J by 5 bases, with 7 bases between the two germline ends. CDR3 bases: TGTGCCAGCAGTTTATCTCAGGGGACTGAAGCTTTCTTT. Translation: CASSLSQGTEAFF.

This clone was found once. This sequence joins TRBV5-3 and TRBJ2-2, with D perhaps being TRBD1 or TRBD2 (6 bases each). TRBV5-3 is an ORF, and what it does is uncertain. The CDR3 totals 14 residues. For the CDR3, the DNA is TGTGCGGTGAGGGGGGCCTCGGGCACCGGGGAGCTGTTTTTT. It specifies CAVRGASGTGELFF.

The chain joins TRBV7-9 to TRBJ1-5; no reliable D call. Germline CDR1 is SEHNR and CDR2 is FQNEAQ (reference sequence). This CDR3 has 14 residues. Trimming left V 4 bases short and J 6 bases short, with 13 bases between. DNA of the CDR3: TGTGCCAGCAGCTCCGGTGGGGTCGGTCAGCCCCAGCATTTT. This sequence encodes CASSSGGVGQPQHF.

CDR3 DNA sequence: TGTGCCAGCAGTTTCGGCTCGTTGGAACTAGCCAAAAACATTCAGTACTTC. Residues: CASSFGSLELAKNIQYF. The J gene is TRBJ2-4, the V gene TRBV28, with D unresolved. Trimming took 3 bases from V and 0 from J, leaving 15 bases between them. The CDR3 runs 17 residues. Germline V gene lookup returns CDR1 MDHEN and CDR2 SYDVKM.

The J gene is TRBJ1-3, the V gene TRBV28; D gene unclear. With 2 bases removed from V and 8 bases from J, the gap between germline ends came to 7 bases. Per the germline V gene, CDR1 is MDHEN and CDR2 is SYDVKM. The CDR3 length is 12 residues. The CDR3 DNA follows: TGTGCCAGCAGTTTACCCCCCGACACCATATATTTT. Translation gives CASSLPPDTIYF. Full variable domain (outside the CDR3, taken from reference TRBV28 and TRBJ1-3): DVKVTQSSRYLVKRTGEKVFLECVQDMDHENMFWYRQDPGLGLRLIYFSYDVKMKEKGDIPEGYSVSREKKERFSLILESASTNQTSMYLCASSLPPDTIYFGEGSWLTVV.

The chain uses TRBV19 and TRBJ1-4, with D perhaps matching TRBD1 (5 bases). V gave up 5 bases and J gave up 8 bases, with 12 bases separating them. The germline V gene encodes CDR1 LNHDA and CDR2 SQIVND (reference sequence). This CDR3 spans 13 amino acids. CDR3 region: CASSLGTLEKLFF. The CDR3 region has the DNA TGTGCCAGTAGTCTTGGGACGTTGGAAAAACTGTTTTTT.

This clone was observed a few times. The rearrangement links TRBV10-3 to TRBJ1-1, with a weak D call TRBD1 (5 bases). There are 14 residues in the CDR3. The V gene's germline CDR1 is ENHRY and CDR2 SYGVKD. Trimming shortened V by 4 bases and J by 1 base, and 10 bases separated the two germline ends. The CDR3 region has the DNA TGTGCCATCAGTGGTAGTGGGGGGAACACTGAAGCTTTCTTT. Encoded protein: CAISGSGGNTEAFF.

The rearrangement joins TRBV5-8 to TRBJ1-2, with 9 bases aligning to TRBD1. Germline CDR1 reads SGHTS; CDR2 reads YDEGEE. This CDR3 is 14 amino acids long. J gave up 4 bases and V 4 bases, and 5 bases lay outside the gene matches. CDR3 region: CASSAHRGPYGYTF. CDR3 nucleotide sequence: TGTGCCAGCAGCGCCCACAGGGGGCCCTATGGCTACACCTTC.

The CDR3 DNA reads as TGTGCCAGCAGCTCACAGGGAGTAGAAACCGGGGAGCTGTTTTTT. Protein: CASSSQGVETGELFF. V gene TRBV5-4 combines with J gene TRBJ2-2, with D possibly matching TRBD1 (6 bases). Looked up from germline, CDR1 is SGHNT and CDR2 is YYREEE (reference sequence). V shed 3 bases and J shed 5 bases, with 14 bases lying between them. The CDR3 is 15 residues long.

The J gene is TRBJ2-7, the V gene TRBV6-5; no reliable D call. The CDR3 runs 14 residues. Trimming stripped 6 bases from V and 0 bases from J, with 12 bases between. Germline V CDR1 and CDR2: MNHEY, SVGAGI. In DNA form, the CDR3 reads TGTGCCAGCAGCGTATTCGAGGACTCCTACGAGCAGTACTTC. Its translation: CASSVFEDSYEQYF.

This clone was seen a handful of times. The gene calls are TRBV4-3 and TRBJ2-7; D possibly corresponds to TRBD2 (7 bases). The CDR3 contains 14 residues. V was shortened by 4 bases and J by 6 bases, with 16 bases between the two germline ends. Germline values: CDR1 LGHNA, CDR2 YSLEER. The CDR3 is CASSRGGPGGEQYF. CDR3 DNA sequence: TGCGCCAGCAGCCGAGGGGGACCGGGGGGCGAGCAGTACTTC.

This rearrangement joins TRBV7-8 to TRBJ2-7; D not resolved. V shed 1 base and J shed 1 base, with 8 bases lying between them. CDR1 is SGHVS and CDR2 is FQNEAQ in the germline V gene. This CDR3 is built from 14 residues. CDR3 DNA: TGTGCCAGCAGCTTAGGAATAGTTTCCTACGAGCAGTACTTC. It translates to CASSLGIVSYEQYF.

The chain recombines TRBV7-2 with TRBJ1-2; no clear D gene. The CDR3 spans 14 residues. CDR1 is SGHTA and CDR2 is FQGNSA in the germline V gene. The ends were cut back, 5 bases at V and 0 bases at J, with 10 bases in the middle. CDR3 amino acids: CASSRLTTNYGYTF. The CDR3 nucleotides read TGTGCCAGCAGCCGCCTAACCACTAACTATGGCTACACCTTC.

This clone occurred a few times. The chain combines TRBV4-1 with TRBJ2-5; D not certain. Between the trimmed V and J ends, which lost 4 bases and 4 bases, there was a span of 10 bases. The V gene's germline CDR1 is MGHRA and CDR2 YSYEKL. There are 13 residues in the CDR3. The CDR3 protein is CASSPAGGETQYF. CDR3 sequence (DNA): TGCGCCAGCAGCCCCGCCGGTGGAGAGACCCAGTACTTC.

The chain carries TRBV7-6 and TRBJ1-1; 7 positions match TRBD1. Per germline, CDR1 SGHVS and CDR2 FNYEAQ. V shed 5 bases, J shed 0 bases, and the junction held 9 bases outside the gene matches. This CDR3 has 16 amino acids. The CDR3 is CASSLWDSSMNTEAFF. The CDR3 coding sequence is TGTGCCAGCAGCCTATGGGACAGCAGCATGAACACTGAAGCTTTCTTT. The full variable domain, with the rest looked up from reference TRBV7-6 and TRBJ1-1, is GAGVSQSPRYKVTKRGQDVALRCDPISGHVSLYWYRQALGQGPEFLTYFNYEAQQDKSGLPNDRFSAERPEGSISTLTIQRTEQRDSAMYRCASSLWDSSMNTEAFFGQGTRLTVV.

The sample holds one count of this clone. The chain joins TRBV19 to TRBJ2-1; 8 bases are a match to TRBD2. The CDR3 spans 18 residues. J lost 0 bases, V lost 1 base, and 8 bases had no gene match. CDR1 is LNHDA and CDR2 is SQIVND in the germline V gene (reference sequence). CDR3 bases: TGTGCCAGTAGTATAGCCGAGACTAGCGCGAGCTCCTACAATGAGCAGTTCTTC. As protein: CASSIAETSASSYNEQFF.

This clone was seen once. The chain employs TRBV5-4 and TRBJ2-3; TRBD1 matches at 11 bases. This CDR3 spans 16 amino acids. Germline CDR1 and CDR2: SGHNT and YYREEE (reference sequence). The J segment lost 5 bases and the V segment lost 4 bases, leaving 9 bases of the junction unmatched. The CDR3 bases are TGTGCCAGCAGCCCATTCGGACAGGGGGCCGAAGATACGCAGTATTTT. Encoded protein: CASSPFGQGAEDTQYF.

A note on this clone: One end of the junction does not line up with germline, which may come from a read error. The rearrangement links TRBV7-7 to TRBJ2-1, with 16 bases fitting TRBD2. The CDR3 has 16 residues. CDR1 is SSHAT and CDR2 is FNYEAQ in the germline V gene (reference sequence). The CDR3 loop is CASSSGLAGGINEQFF. The DNA for the CDR3 is TGTGCTAGCAGCTCGGGACTAGCGGGAGGGATTAATGAGCAGTTCTTC. The whole variable domain, remainder taken from reference TRBV7-7 and TRBJ2-1, is GAGVSQSPRYKVTKRGQDVTLRCDPISSHATLYWYQQALGQGPEFLTYFNYEAQPDKSGLPSDRFSAERPEGSISTLTIQRTEQRDSAMYRCASSSGLAGGINEQFFGPGTRLTVL.

The chain has TRBV5-5 and TRBJ2-2; perhaps TRBD2 as D (5 bases). Looked up from germline, CDR1 is SGHKS and CDR2 is YYEKEE (reference sequence). V was pared by 3 bases and J by 4 bases, with 13 bases between. The CDR3 sequence is 15 residues long. The CDR3 coding sequence is TGTGCCAGCAGCTGGGAGTTTCAGGTCACCGGGGAGCTGTTTTTT. This encodes CASSWEFQVTGELFF. Using reference TRBV5-5 and TRBJ2-2 for the parts outside the CDR3, the full variable domain is DAGVTQSPTHLIKTRGQQVTLRCSPISGHKSVSWYQQVLGQGPQFIFQYYEKEERGRGNFPDRFSARQFPNYSSELNVNALLLGDSALYLCASSWEFQVTGELFFGEGSRLTVL.

This clone was counted a few times. The V call is TRBV29-1, the J call TRBJ2-5, with D uncertain. The CDR3 is 11 residues long. Per germline, CDR1 SQVTM and CDR2 ANQGSEA. V was shortened by 5 bases and J by 4 bases, with 8 bases between the two germline ends. CDR3 residues: CSVSSRETQYF. The CDR3 DNA sequence: TGCAGCGTTTCAAGTCGAGAGACCCAGTACTTC.